Listed below are T cell receptor beta chains from one sample, sequenced in a study of blood T cell repertoires in COVID-19. Repertoires were generated with immunoSEQ multiplex PCR, while TCRdb's copy carries only in-frame clones and drops some. The profile shows some 150,000 clones, about four fifths of them singletons. Sample: peripheral blood. The receptor source for this set is a man between 65 and 85 years old with acute or convalescent COVID-19. CDR3s include the opening cysteine and the closing phenylalanine or tryptophan. A D gene is named only where the DNA matches it firmly. Size is omitted from some rows. Given values are once, few, many or a class for expanded clones.

d_gene | abundance | j_gene | v_gene | CDR3aa | CDR3nt
. | . | TRBJ1-1 | TRBV2 | CASSEGTARNTEAFF | TGTGCCAGCAGTGAAGGGACAGCGAGGAACACTGAAGCTTTCTTT
TRBD2 | . | TRBJ2-5 | TRBV3-1/TRBV3-2 | CASSPLSGGGQETQYF | TGTGCCAGCAGCCCTCTATCCGGGGGGGGCCAAGAGACCCAGTACTTC
. | . | TRBJ2-7 | TRBV5-1 | CASSSNFYEQYF | TGCGCCAGCAGTTCGAACTTCTACGAGCAGTACTTC
. | . | TRBJ2-7 | TRBV28 | CASSRYSYEQYF | TGTGCCAGCAGTAGATACAGCTACGAGCAGTACTTC
TRBD2 | . | TRBJ2-1 | TRBV2 | CASSARGLAGGEQFF | TGTGCCAGCAGTGCACGAGGACTAGCGGGAGGCGAGCAGTTCTTC
. | . | TRBJ2-5 | TRBV5-1 | CASSLATGRRETQYF | TGCGCCAGCAGCTTGGCCACAGGCCGGCGGGAGACCCAGTACTTC
. | . | TRBJ1-1 | TRBV19 | CASSILGGDVNTEAFF | TGTGCCAGTAGTATATTAGGGGGGGATGTGAACACTGAAGCTTTCTTT
. | . | TRBJ2-2 | TRBV9 | CASSVTRQSAGELFF | TGTGCCAGCAGCGTAACCCGACAGTCGGCCGGGGAGCTGTTTTTT
. | many | TRBJ1-6 | TRBV18 | CASSPGRTARSYNSPLHF | TGTGCCAGCTCACCGGGACGGACAGCCCGTTCGTATAATTCACCCCTCCACTTT
. | . | TRBJ1-3 | TRBV6-5 | CASSYSGHSGNTIYF | TGTGCCAGCAGTTACTCGGGACACTCTGGAAACACCATATATTTT
TRBD2 | . | TRBJ2-1 | TRBV6-6 | CASSPQGLAGYNEQFF | TGTGCCAGCAGTCCACAGGGACTAGCGGGATACAATGAGCAGTTCTTC
TRBD2 | . | TRBJ2-1 | TRBV28 | CASIGAAGVLGEQFF | TGTGCCAGCATAGGGGCAGCGGGAGTCCTTGGTGAGCAGTTCTTC
. | . | TRBJ1-1 | TRBV15 | CATSRDVGADIHPEAFF | TGTGCCACCAGCAGAGATGTAGGGGCAGATATTCATCCTGAAGCTTTCTTT
. | . | TRBJ1-5 | TRBV4-1 | CASSQEGRWIQPQHF | TGCGCCAGCAGCCAAGAGGGCAGGTGGATTCAGCCCCAGCATTTT
. | . | TRBJ1-2 | TRBV5-8 | CASSLVAAFGYTF | TGTGCCAGCAGCTTGGTGGCGGCCTTCGGCTACACCTTC
. | once | TRBJ1-3 | TRBV19 | CASSITGSGNTIYF | TGTGCCAGTAGTATTACGGGATCTGGAAACACCATATATTTT
TRBD1 | once | TRBJ2-2 | TRBV28 | CASSLWGQGLPGELFF | TGTGCCAGCAGTTTATGGGGACAGGGTCTCCCCGGGGAGCTGTTTTTT
. | . | TRBJ1-5 | TRBV28 | CASSPYRVEGNQPQHF | TGTGCCAGCAGTCCGTACCGGGTCGAAGGCAATCAGCCCCAGCATTTT
. | . | TRBJ2-2 | TRBV5-4 | CASSIFEGGELFF | TGTGCCAGCAGCATCTTTGAGGGCGGGGAGCTGTTTTTT
. | once | TRBJ2-3 | TRBV9 | CASSLQEDTDTQYF | TGTGCCAGCAGCCTTCAGGAGGACACAGATACGCAGTATTTT
TRBD1 | . | TRBJ1-5 | TRBV9 | CASSVSGQGLVSNQPQHF | TGTGCCAGCAGCGTATCCGGACAGGGGCTCGTTAGCAATCAGCCCCAGCATTTT
. | . | TRBJ2-3 | TRBV14 | CASSQGFGRAGADTQYF | TGTGCCAGCAGCCAAGGCTTCGGCAGGGCCGGTGCAGATACGCAGTATTTT
. | . | TRBJ1-2 | TRBV9 | CASSVGGRGYPYGYTF | TGTGCCAGCAGCGTAGGGGGAAGGGGGTACCCCTATGGCTACACCTTC
. | . | TRBJ2-6 | TRBV7-3 | CASSFRLDSPGANVLTF | TGTGCCAGCAGCTTTAGACTAGACTCCCCTGGGGCCAACGTCCTGACTTTC
TRBD2 | . | TRBJ2-3 | TRBV24-1 | CATSDLGGEAAGGTDTQYF | TGTGCCACCAGTGATTTGGGGGGGGAGGCTGCTGGAGGCACAGATACGCAGTATTTT
. | . | TRBJ1-4 | TRBV4-1 | CASSLRGGLIEKLFF | TGCGCCAGCAGCCTGCGAGGGGGATTGATCGAAAAACTGTTTTTT
. | . | TRBJ2-1 | TRBV6-1 | CASSEVGVHFF | TGTGCCAGCAGTGAAGTGGGCGTTCACTTCTTC
. | . | TRBJ2-1 | TRBV15 | CATRGPLDERPLIYNEQFF | TGTGCCACCAGAGGGCCACTAGACGAGAGGCCCCTGATCTACAATGAGCAGTTCTTC
TRBD1 | . | TRBJ1-3 | TRBV7-9 | CASSPGDSSGNTIYF | TGTGCCAGCAGTCCCGGGGACAGCTCTGGAAACACCATATATTTT
. | once | TRBJ2-2 | TRBV5-1 | CASSLDQGLVVTGELFF | TGCGCCAGCAGCTTGGACCAGGGTTTAGTTGTCACCGGGGAGCTGTTTTTT
. | few | TRBJ1-4 | TRBV20-1 | CSASIWGDPTNEKLFF | TGCAGTGCTAGTATTTGGGGAGACCCAACTAATGAAAAACTGTTTTTT
TRBD1 | . | TRBJ1-2 | TRBV2 | CATRTGGYGYTF | TGTGCCACCCGGACAGGGGGATATGGCTACACCTTC
TRBD1 | . | TRBJ1-3 | TRBV7-3 | CASSQQGQGNTIYF | TGTGCCAGCAGCCAACAGGGGCAGGGAAACACCATATATTTT
TRBD1 | . | TRBJ2-1 | TRBV7-2 | CASSLGPRDRLYNEQFF | TGTGCCAGCAGCTTGGGTCCACGGGACAGGCTATACAATGAGCAGTTCTTC
. | . | TRBJ1-2 | TRBV6-6 | CASKRLIYGYTF | TGTGCCAGCAAAAGACTCATCTATGGCTACACCTTC
TRBD2 | . | TRBJ2-7 | TRBV5-5 | CASSARLAGAAIYEQYF | TGTGCCAGCAGCGCGCGACTAGCGGGAGCCGCCATTTACGAGCAGTACTTC
TRBD1 | few | TRBJ2-1 | TRBV6-1 | CASSEGQSYEQFF | TGTGCCAGCAGTGAGGGACAGTCATATGAGCAGTTCTTC
. | . | TRBJ1-2 | TRBV9 | CASSVEVGSGYTF | TGTGCCAGCAGCGTAGAGGTGGGGAGTGGCTACACCTTC
. | . | TRBJ2-1 | TRBV5-1 | CASSPGTINEQFF | TGCGCCAGCAGCCCCGGGACAATCAATGAGCAGTTCTTC
. | . | TRBJ1-4 | TRBV27 | CASSLKEGPRRGDNEKLFF | TGTGCCAGCAGTTTAAAGGAGGGCCCACGTCGGGGGGATAATGAAAAACTGTTTTTT
. | . | TRBJ1-3 | TRBV9 | CASSVEGAGGNTIYF | TGTGCCAGCAGCGTAGAGGGAGCTGGCGGAAACACCATATATTTT
TRBD1 | once | TRBJ1-6 | TRBV19 | CASSHRDRGSPLHF | TGTGCCAGTAGCCACCGGGACAGGGGTTCACCCCTCCACTTT
. | . | TRBJ1-4 | TRBV9 | CASSQTSGAPEKLFF | TGTGCCAGCAGCCAAACGTCAGGGGCCCCCGAAAAACTGTTTTTT
TRBD1 | few | TRBJ1-2 | TRBV3-1/TRBV3-2 | CASSQGTQGANYGYTF | TGTGCCAGCAGCCAAGGAACCCAGGGGGCAAACTATGGCTACACCTTC
. | many | TRBJ2-1 | TRBV20-1 | CSASRYNEQFF | TGCAGTGCTAGCCGGTACAATGAGCAGTTCTTC
TRBD1 | few | TRBJ2-3 | TRBV7-2 | CASSLARGLKDTQYF | TGTGCCAGCAGCTTAGCCAGGGGGCTGAAAGATACGCAGTATTTT
. | . | TRBJ1-1 | TRBV27 | CASGGVAIRPTEAFF | TGTGCCAGCGGAGGGGTAGCGATACGTCCTACTGAAGCTTTCTTT